This T cell receptor (beta chain) is from a study of cytomegalovirus exposure and HLA in healthy donors. 13 Jbeta primers and 60 Vbeta primers were used for the PCR. The assay was immunoSEQ multiplex PCR, and TCRdb's table has in-frame clones only and misses some. Among under 300,000 clones listed, approximately 91% were seen once. The germline CDR1 and CDR2 sequences are MNHNY and SVGAGI (reference sequence). Germline trimming cut 6 bases from V and 3 bases from J; bases unmatched to any gene: 8. This CDR3 is built from 14 residues. The receptor was derived from a girl aged 2 to 9 in good health and CMV-seronegative. Sequenced input: PBMCs. The chain is built from TRBV6-6 and TRBJ2-7, with 7 bases that match TRBD1. CDR3 DNA sequence: TGTGCCAGCAGCGTGACAGGGAGAAACTACGAGCAGTACTTC. This codes for CASSVTGRNYEQYF.